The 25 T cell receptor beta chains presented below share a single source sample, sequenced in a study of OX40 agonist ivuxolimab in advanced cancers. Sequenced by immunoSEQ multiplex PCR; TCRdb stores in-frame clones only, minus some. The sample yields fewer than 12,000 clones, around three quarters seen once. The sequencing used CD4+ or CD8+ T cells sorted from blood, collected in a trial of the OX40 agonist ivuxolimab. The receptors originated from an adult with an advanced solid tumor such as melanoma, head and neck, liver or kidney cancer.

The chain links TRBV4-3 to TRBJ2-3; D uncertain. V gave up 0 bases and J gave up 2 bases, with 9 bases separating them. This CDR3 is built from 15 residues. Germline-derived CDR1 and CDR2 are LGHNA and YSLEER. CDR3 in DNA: TGCGCCAGCAGCCAAGAGTCACTACCCACAGATACGCAGTATTTT. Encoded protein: CASSQESLPTDTQYF.

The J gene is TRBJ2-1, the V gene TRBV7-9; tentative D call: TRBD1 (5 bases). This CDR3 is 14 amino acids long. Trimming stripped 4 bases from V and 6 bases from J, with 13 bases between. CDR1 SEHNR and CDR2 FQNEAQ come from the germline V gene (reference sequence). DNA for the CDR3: TGTGCCAGCAGCTCCCAGGGTGAGATCAATGAGCAGTTCTTC. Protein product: CASSSQGEINEQFF.

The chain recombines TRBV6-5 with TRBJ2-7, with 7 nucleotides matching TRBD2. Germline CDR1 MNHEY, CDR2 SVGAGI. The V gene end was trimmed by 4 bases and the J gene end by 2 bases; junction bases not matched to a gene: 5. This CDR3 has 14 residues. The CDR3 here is CASSSSSGAYEQYF. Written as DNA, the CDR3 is TGTGCCAGCAGTTCATCCAGCGGGGCCTACGAGCAGTACTTC.

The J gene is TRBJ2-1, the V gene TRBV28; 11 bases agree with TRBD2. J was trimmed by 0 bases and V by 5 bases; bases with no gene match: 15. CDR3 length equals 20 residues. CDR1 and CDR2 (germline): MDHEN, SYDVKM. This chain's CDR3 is CASSITYGTSGKSSYNEQFF. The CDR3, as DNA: TGTGCCAGCAGTATTACATACGGGACTAGCGGAAAGAGCTCCTACAATGAGCAGTTCTTC.

CDR3 loop: CASMVGGLYNEQFF. The CDR3 DNA reads as TGTGCCAGCATGGTGGGAGGGCTATACAATGAGCAGTTCTTC. This rearrangement joins TRBV27 to TRBJ2-1, with 7 bases lining up with TRBD2. V shed 7 bases, J shed 4 bases, and the junction held 7 bases outside the gene matches. From germline, CDR1 is MNHEY and CDR2 SMNVEV (reference sequence). The length of the CDR3 is 14 residues.

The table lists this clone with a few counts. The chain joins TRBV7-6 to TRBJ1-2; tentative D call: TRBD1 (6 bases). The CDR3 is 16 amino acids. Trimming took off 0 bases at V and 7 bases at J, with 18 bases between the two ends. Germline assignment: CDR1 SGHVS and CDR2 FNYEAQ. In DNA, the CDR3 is TGTGCCAGCAGCTTAGCGGGGGGCGCCTCGGCTCTTGGCTACACCTTC. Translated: CASSLAGGASALGYTF.

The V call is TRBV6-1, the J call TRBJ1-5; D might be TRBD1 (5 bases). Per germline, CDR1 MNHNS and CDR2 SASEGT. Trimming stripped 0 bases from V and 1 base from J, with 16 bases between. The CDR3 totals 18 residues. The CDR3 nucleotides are TGTGCCAGCAGTGAAGCGAAAAGGGGACCGTGGAGCAATCAGCCCCAGCATTTT. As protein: CASSEAKRGPWSNQPQHF.

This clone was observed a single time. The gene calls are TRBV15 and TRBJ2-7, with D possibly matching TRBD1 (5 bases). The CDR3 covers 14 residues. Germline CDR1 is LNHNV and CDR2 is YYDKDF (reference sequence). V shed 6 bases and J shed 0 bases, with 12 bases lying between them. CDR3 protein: CATRSVRGSYEQYF. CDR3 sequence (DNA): TGTGCCACCAGATCGGTAAGGGGCTCCTACGAGCAGTACTTC.

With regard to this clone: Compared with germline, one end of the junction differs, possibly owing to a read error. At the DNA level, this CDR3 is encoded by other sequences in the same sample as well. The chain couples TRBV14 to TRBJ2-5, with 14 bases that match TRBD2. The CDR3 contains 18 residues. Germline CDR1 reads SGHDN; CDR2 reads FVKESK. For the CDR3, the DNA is TGTGCCAGCAGTCAAGACCCCGGGACTAGCGGGAGACGAGAGACCCAGTACTTC. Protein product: CASSQDPGTSGRRETQYF.

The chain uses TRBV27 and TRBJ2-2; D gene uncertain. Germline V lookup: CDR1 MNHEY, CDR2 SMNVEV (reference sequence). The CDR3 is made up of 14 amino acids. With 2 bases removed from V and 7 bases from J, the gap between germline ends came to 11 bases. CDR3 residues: CASSLRQAGGELFF. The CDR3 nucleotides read TGTGCCAGCAGTTTACGCCAGGCTGGCGGGGAGCTGTTTTTT.

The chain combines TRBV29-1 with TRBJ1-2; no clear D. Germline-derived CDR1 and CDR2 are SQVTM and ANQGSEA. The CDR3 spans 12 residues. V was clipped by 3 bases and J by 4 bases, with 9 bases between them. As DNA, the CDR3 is TGCAGCGTTGACCCGGGTCTCTATGGCTACACCTTC. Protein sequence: CSVDPGLYGYTF.

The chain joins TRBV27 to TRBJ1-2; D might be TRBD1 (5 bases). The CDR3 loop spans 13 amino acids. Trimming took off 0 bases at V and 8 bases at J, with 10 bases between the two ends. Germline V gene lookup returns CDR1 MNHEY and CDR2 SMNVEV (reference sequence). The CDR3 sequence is CASSLSGTRGYTF. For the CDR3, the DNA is TGTGCCAGCAGTTTATCCGGGACCAGGGGCTACACCTTC.

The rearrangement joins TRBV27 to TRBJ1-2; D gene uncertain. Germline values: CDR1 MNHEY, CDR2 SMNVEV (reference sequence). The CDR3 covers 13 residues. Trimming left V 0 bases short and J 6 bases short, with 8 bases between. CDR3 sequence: CASSLSLGDGYTF. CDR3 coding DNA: TGTGCCAGCAGTTTATCTCTCGGGGATGGCTACACCTTC.

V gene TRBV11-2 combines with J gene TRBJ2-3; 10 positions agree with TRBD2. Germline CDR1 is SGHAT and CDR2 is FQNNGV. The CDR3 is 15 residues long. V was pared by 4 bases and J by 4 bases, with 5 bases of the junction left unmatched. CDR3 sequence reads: CASSSLAGVADTQYF. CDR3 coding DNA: TGTGCCAGCAGCTCTCTAGCGGGAGTGGCAGATACGCAGTATTTT.

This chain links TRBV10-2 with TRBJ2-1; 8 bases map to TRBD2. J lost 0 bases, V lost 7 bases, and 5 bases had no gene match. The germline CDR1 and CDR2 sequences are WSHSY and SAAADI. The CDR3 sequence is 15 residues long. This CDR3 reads CASTTSVSSYNEQFF. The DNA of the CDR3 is TGCGCCAGCACGACTAGCGTGAGCTCCTACAATGAGCAGTTCTTC.

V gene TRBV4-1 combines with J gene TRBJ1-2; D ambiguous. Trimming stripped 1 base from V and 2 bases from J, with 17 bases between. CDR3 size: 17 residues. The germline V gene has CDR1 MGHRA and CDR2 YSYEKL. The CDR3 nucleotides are TGCGCCAGCAGCCAAGGCTTCGGCTTCCTGGAGAACTATGGCTACACCTTC. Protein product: CASSQGFGFLENYGYTF.

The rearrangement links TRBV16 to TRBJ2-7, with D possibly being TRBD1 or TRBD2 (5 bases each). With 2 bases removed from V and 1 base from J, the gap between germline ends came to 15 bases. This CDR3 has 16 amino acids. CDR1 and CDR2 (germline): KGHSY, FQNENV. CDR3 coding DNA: TGTGCCAGCAGCCAAAGTTCCGGGACGGGATCCTACGAGCAGTACTTC. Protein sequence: CASSQSSGTGSYEQYF. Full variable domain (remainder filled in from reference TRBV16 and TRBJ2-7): GEEVAQTPKHLVRGEGQKAKLYCAPIKGHSYVFWYQQVLKNEFKFLISFQNENVFDETGMPKERFSAKCLPNSPCSLEIQATKLEDSAVYFCASSQSSGTGSYEQYFGPGTRLTVT.

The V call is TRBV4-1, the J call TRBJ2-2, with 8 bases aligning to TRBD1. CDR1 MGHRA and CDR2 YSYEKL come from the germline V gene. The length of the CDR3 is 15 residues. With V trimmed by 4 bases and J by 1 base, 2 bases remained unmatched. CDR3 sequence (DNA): TGCGCCAGCAGCCTGGACAGGGAGAACACCGGGGAGCTGTTTTTT. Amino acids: CASSLDRENTGELFF.

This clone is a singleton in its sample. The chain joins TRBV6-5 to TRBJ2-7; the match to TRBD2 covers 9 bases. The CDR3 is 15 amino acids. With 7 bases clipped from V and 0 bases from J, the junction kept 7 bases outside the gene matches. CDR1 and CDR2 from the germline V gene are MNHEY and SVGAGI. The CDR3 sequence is CASNQSGRTSYEQYF. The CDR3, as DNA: TGTGCCAGCAACCAAAGCGGGAGGACCTCCTACGAGCAGTACTTC.

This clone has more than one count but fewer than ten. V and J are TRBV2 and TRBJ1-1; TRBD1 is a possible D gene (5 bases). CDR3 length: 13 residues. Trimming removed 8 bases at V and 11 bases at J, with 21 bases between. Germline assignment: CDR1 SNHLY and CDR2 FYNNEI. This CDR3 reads CASGDPGKVGAFF. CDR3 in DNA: TGTGCCAGCGGAGACCCAGGGAAGGTGGGTGCTTTCTTT. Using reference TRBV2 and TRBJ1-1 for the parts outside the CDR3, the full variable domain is EPEVTQTPSHQVTQMGQEVILRCVPISNHLYFYWYRQILGQKVEFLVSFYNNEISEKSEIFDDQFSVERPDGSNFTLKIRSTKLEDSAMYFCASGDPGKVGAFFGQGTRLTVV.

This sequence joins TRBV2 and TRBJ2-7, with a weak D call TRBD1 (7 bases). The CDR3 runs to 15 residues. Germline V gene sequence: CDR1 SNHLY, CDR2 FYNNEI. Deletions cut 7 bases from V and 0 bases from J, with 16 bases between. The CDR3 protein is CASTRGRDGSYEQYF. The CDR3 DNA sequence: TGTGCCAGCACAAGGGGGCGGGACGGCTCCTACGAGCAGTACTTC.

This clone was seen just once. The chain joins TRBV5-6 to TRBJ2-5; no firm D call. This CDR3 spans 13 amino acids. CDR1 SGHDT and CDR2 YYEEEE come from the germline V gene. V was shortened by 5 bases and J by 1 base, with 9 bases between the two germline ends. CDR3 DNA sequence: TGTGCCAGCAGAGGTGCCCTCCAAGAGACCCAGTACTTC. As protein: CASRGALQETQYF.

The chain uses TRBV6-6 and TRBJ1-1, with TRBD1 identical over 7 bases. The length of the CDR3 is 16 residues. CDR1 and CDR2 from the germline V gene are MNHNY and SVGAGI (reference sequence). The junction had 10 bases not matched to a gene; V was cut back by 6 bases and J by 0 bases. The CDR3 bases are TGTGCCAGCAGCCCCAGGGGGGGCCGGTTGAACACTGAAGCTTTCTTT. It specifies CASSPRGGRLNTEAFF.

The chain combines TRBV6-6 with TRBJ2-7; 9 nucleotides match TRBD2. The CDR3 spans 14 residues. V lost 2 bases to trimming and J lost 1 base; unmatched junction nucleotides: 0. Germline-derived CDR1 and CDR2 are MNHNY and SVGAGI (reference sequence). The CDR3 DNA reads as TGTGCCAGCAGTTACAGCGGGAGGTCCTACGAGCAGTACTTC. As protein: CASSYSGRSYEQYF.

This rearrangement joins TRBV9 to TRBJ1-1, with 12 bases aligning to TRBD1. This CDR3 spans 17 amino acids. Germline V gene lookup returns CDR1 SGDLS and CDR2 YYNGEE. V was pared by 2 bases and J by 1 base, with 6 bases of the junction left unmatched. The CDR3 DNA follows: TGTGCCAGCAGCGTGAACCGGGACAGGGGGCGGAACACTGAAGCTTTCTTT. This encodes CASSVNRDRGRNTEAFF.